This is a list of T cell receptor beta chains from one sample in a study of shared T cell receptors in the human thymus. Profiling relied on immunoSEQ multiplex PCR, and the TCRdb table lists in-frame clones only, not all of them. The sample has 700,000 or so clones, 70% to 90% seen once. This sample was also put to use in a study of human thymus T cells.

The sample taken for sequencing was thymocytes. All receptors come from a girl less than two years old with a congenital heart defect. The CDR3 runs from the conserved cysteine through the conserved F or W. The D gene is left open where the match is weak. Only part of the rows carry a size: once, few, many, or a class if the clone is expanded.

clone size: -; J gene: TRBJ2-6; V gene: TRBV2; D gene: TRBD1; CDR3 protein: CASSGPRGRQVISGANVLTF; CDR3 DNA: TGTGCCAGCAGTGGGCCCAGGGGGCGTCAAGTAATTAGTGGGGCCAACGTCCTGACTTTC
clone size: -; J gene: TRBJ2-3; V gene: TRBV9; D gene: -; CDR3 protein: CASSVRGRGGTDTQYF; CDR3 DNA: TGTGCCAGCAGCGTACGAGGTAGGGGGGGTACAGATACGCAGTATTTT
clone size: -; J gene: TRBJ1-2; V gene: TRBV5-6; D gene: TRBD1; CDR3 protein: CASNKQGGLSYGYTF; CDR3 DNA: TGTGCCAGCAACAAACAGGGGGGGTTGAGCTATGGCTACACCTTC
clone size: -; J gene: TRBJ1-4; V gene: TRBV2; D gene: -; CDR3 protein: CASKLDWVSEKLFF; CDR3 DNA: TGTGCCAGCAAACTCGACTGGGTTAGTGAAAAACTGTTTTTT
clone size: -; J gene: TRBJ2-2; V gene: TRBV5-1; D gene: -; CDR3 protein: CASSLGDKYHRNTGELFF; CDR3 DNA: TGCGCCAGCAGCTTGGGGGACAAATATCACCGGAACACCGGGGAGCTGTTTTTT
clone size: -; J gene: TRBJ1-6; V gene: TRBV19; D gene: TRBD1; CDR3 protein: CASSLGTGYSPLHF; CDR3 DNA: TGTGCCAGTAGCCTCGGGACAGGTTATTCACCCCTCCACTTT
clone size: -; J gene: TRBJ1-6; V gene: TRBV7-8; D gene: -; CDR3 protein: CASTKQGRKTYNSPLHF; CDR3 DNA: TGTGCCAGCACCAAACAGGGAAGGAAGACCTATAATTCACCCCTCCACTTT
clone size: -; J gene: TRBJ2-5; V gene: TRBV14; D gene: TRBD2; CDR3 protein: CASSQDRGGAGKTQYF; CDR3 DNA: TGTGCCAGCAGCCAAGATCGCGGGGGGGCCGGAAAGACCCAGTACTTC
clone size: few; J gene: TRBJ2-7; V gene: TRBV4-1; D gene: TRBD1; CDR3 protein: CASSQSFEPANRDRDYEQYF; CDR3 DNA: TGCGCCAGCAGCCAATCTTTCGAACCCGCGAACCGGGACAGGGACTACGAGCAGTACTTC
clone size: -; J gene: TRBJ2-1; V gene: TRBV7-2; D gene: -; CDR3 protein: CASSFKRTKQFF; CDR3 DNA: TGTGCCAGCAGCTTCAAGAGGACAAAGCAGTTCTTC
clone size: -; J gene: TRBJ2-3; V gene: TRBV7-9; D gene: -; CDR3 protein: CASSRGTDTQYF; CDR3 DNA: TGTGCCAGCAGCCGAGGCACAGATACGCAGTATTTT
clone size: -; J gene: TRBJ1-6; V gene: TRBV5-5; D gene: TRBD1; CDR3 protein: CASSTDRADSPLHF; CDR3 DNA: TGTGCCAGCAGCACGGACAGGGCCGATTCACCCCTCCACTTT
clone size: -; J gene: TRBJ2-7; V gene: TRBV4-3; D gene: TRBD2; CDR3 protein: CASSQDSGTSGGEQYF; CDR3 DNA: TGCGCCAGCAGCCAAGATTCCGGCACTAGCGGGGGAGAGCAGTACTTC
clone size: -; J gene: TRBJ1-6; V gene: TRBV6-5; D gene: -; CDR3 protein: CASSRSSYNSPLHF; CDR3 DNA: TGTGCCAGCAGTCGGAGCTCCTATAATTCCCCCCTCCACTTT
clone size: -; J gene: TRBJ1-2; V gene: TRBV7-9; D gene: -; CDR3 protein: CASSHPSTVFYGYTF; CDR3 DNA: TGTGCCAGCAGCCACCCCAGTACAGTTTTCTATGGCTACACCTTC
clone size: -; J gene: TRBJ2-4; V gene: TRBV4-1; D gene: TRBD2; CDR3 protein: CASSQDPGGLAVNIQYF; CDR3 DNA: TGCGCCAGCAGCCAAGATCCGGGAGGGCTCGCAGTAAACATTCAGTACTTC
clone size: -; J gene: TRBJ1-2; V gene: TRBV5-5; D gene: -; CDR3 protein: CASSLWGGGGGNYGYTF; CDR3 DNA: TGTGCCAGCAGCTTGTGGGGAGGAGGCGGCGGAAACTATGGCTACACCTTC
clone size: few; J gene: TRBJ1-1; V gene: TRBV6-6; D gene: -; CDR3 protein: CASSSLAGGTEAFF; CDR3 DNA: TGTGCCAGCAGTTCCCTTGCGGGGGGCACTGAAGCTTTCTTT
clone size: -; J gene: TRBJ2-7; V gene: TRBV7-9; D gene: TRBD1; CDR3 protein: CASSNRGAEQYF; CDR3 DNA: TGTGCCAGCAGTAACAGGGGGGCCGAGCAGTACTTC
clone size: once; J gene: TRBJ1-6; V gene: TRBV15; D gene: -; CDR3 protein: CATSRTRDRGHSPLHF; CDR3 DNA: TGTGCCACCAGCAGAACGCGGGACCGGGGTCATTCACCCCTCCACTTT
clone size: -; J gene: TRBJ1-4; V gene: TRBV11-2; D gene: -; CDR3 protein: CASSPTGDWTTNEKLFF; CDR3 DNA: TGTGCCAGCAGCCCAACTGGGGACTGGACAACTAATGAAAAACTGTTTTTT
clone size: -; J gene: TRBJ2-7; V gene: TRBV6-1; D gene: TRBD1; CDR3 protein: CASSDGTAETYEQYF; CDR3 DNA: TGTGCCAGCAGTGACGGGACAGCCGAAACCTACGAGCAGTACTTC
clone size: -; J gene: TRBJ2-1; V gene: TRBV29-1; D gene: TRBD1; CDR3 protein: CSSGQGPSYNEQFF; CDR3 DNA: TGCAGCTCAGGACAGGGACCCTCCTACAATGAGCAGTTCTTC
clone size: once; J gene: TRBJ2-5; V gene: TRBV15; D gene: TRBD2; CDR3 protein: CATSRGGAQETQYF; CDR3 DNA: TGTGCCACCAGCCGGGGGGGGGCCCAAGAGACCCAGTACTTC
clone size: -; J gene: TRBJ1-1; V gene: TRBV18; D gene: -; CDR3 protein: CASSPPEKGTAIMNTEAFF; CDR3 DNA: TGTGCCAGCTCACCACCGGAGAAAGGTACCGCCATCATGAACACTGAAGCTTTCTTT
clone size: -; J gene: TRBJ1-6; V gene: TRBV4-3; D gene: TRBD1; CDR3 protein: CASRRAGGAGSYNSPLHF; CDR3 DNA: TGCGCCAGCAGACGTGCAGGGGGCGCGGGGTCCTATAATTCACCCCTCCACTTT
clone size: -; J gene: TRBJ1-1; V gene: TRBV2; D gene: -; CDR3 protein: CASSEGVRGNTEAFF; CDR3 DNA: TGTGCCAGCAGTGAAGGAGTTCGTGGGAACACTGAAGCTTTCTTT
clone size: -; J gene: TRBJ1-1; V gene: TRBV6-6; D gene: -; CDR3 protein: CASSYPDSEAFF; CDR3 DNA: TGTGCCAGCAGTTACCCCGACAGCGAAGCTTTCTTT
clone size: -; J gene: TRBJ2-7; V gene: TRBV7-2; D gene: -; CDR3 protein: CASSLEPMDGVSYEQYF; CDR3 DNA: TGTGCCAGCAGCTTAGAGCCCATGGACGGGGTCTCCTACGAGCAGTACTTC
clone size: -; J gene: TRBJ1-5; V gene: TRBV6-1; D gene: TRBD1; CDR3 protein: CASASGDRADKPQHF; CDR3 DNA: TGTGCCAGCGCGTCGGGAGACAGGGCCGATAAGCCCCAGCATTTT
clone size: -; J gene: TRBJ2-2; V gene: TRBV27; D gene: TRBD2; CDR3 protein: CASSLNPTRGGNTGELFF; CDR3 DNA: TGTGCCAGCAGCCTCAACCCAACACGGGGGGGGAACACCGGGGAGCTGTTTTTT
clone size: -; J gene: TRBJ1-1; V gene: TRBV10-3; D gene: TRBD1; CDR3 protein: CAISQGALGEAFF; CDR3 DNA: TGTGCCATCAGTCAGGGGGCTTTGGGTGAAGCTTTCTTT
clone size: -; J gene: TRBJ2-3; V gene: TRBV10-2; D gene: TRBD2; CDR3 protein: CASRKSLAGASTDTQYF; CDR3 DNA: TGCGCCAGCAGAAAGAGTCTAGCGGGGGCGAGCACAGATACGCAGTATTTT
clone size: -; J gene: TRBJ2-1; V gene: TRBV6-5; D gene: -; CDR3 protein: CASSDSSVNNEQFF; CDR3 DNA: TGTGCCAGCAGTGACAGCTCAGTCAATAATGAGCAGTTCTTC
clone size: -; J gene: TRBJ2-7; V gene: TRBV6-8; D gene: -; CDR3 protein: CASSTGWNEQYF; CDR3 DNA: TGTGCCAGCAGCACAGGGTGGAACGAGCAGTACTTC
clone size: -; J gene: TRBJ1-6; V gene: TRBV18; D gene: TRBD1; CDR3 protein: CASSPAQGVDSSPLHF; CDR3 DNA: TGTGCCAGCTCACCCGCACAGGGGGTGGATAGTTCACCCCTCCACTTT
clone size: -; J gene: TRBJ1-3; V gene: TRBV7-8; D gene: -; CDR3 protein: CASSLSPSSGNTIYF; CDR3 DNA: TGTGCCAGCAGCCTAAGTCCGAGCTCTGGAAACACCATATATTTT
clone size: few; J gene: TRBJ2-5; V gene: TRBV2; D gene: TRBD2; CDR3 protein: CASSEAILLAGFMVETQYF; CDR3 DNA: TGTGCCAGCAGTGAAGCGATATTACTAGCGGGATTTATGGTGGAGACCCAGTACTTC
clone size: once; J gene: TRBJ1-6; V gene: TRBV9; D gene: -; CDR3 protein: CASSVYAESSYNSPLHF; CDR3 DNA: TGTGCCAGCAGCGTATATGCGGAGAGCTCCTATAATTCACCCCTCCACTTT
clone size: few; J gene: TRBJ1-5; V gene: TRBV10-3; D gene: TRBD1; CDR3 protein: CAISPGQPPSFNQPQHF; CDR3 DNA: TGTGCCATCAGCCCGGGACAGCCTCCTAGTTTCAATCAGCCCCAGCATTTT
clone size: -; J gene: TRBJ2-5; V gene: TRBV9; D gene: TRBD1; CDR3 protein: CASSVTGSDLGETQYF; CDR3 DNA: TGTGCCAGCAGCGTGACAGGGAGTGACTTGGGAGAGACCCAGTACTTC
clone size: -; J gene: TRBJ1-3; V gene: TRBV19; D gene: TRBD1; CDR3 protein: CASIPGQGGNTIYF; CDR3 DNA: TGTGCCAGTATTCCGGGACAGGGAGGAAACACCATATATTTT
clone size: -; J gene: TRBJ1-6; V gene: TRBV4-1; D gene: -; CDR3 protein: CASSPLTVPTYNSPLHF; CDR3 DNA: TGCGCCAGCAGCCCCTTGACAGTCCCCACCTATAATTCACCCCTCCACTTT
clone size: -; J gene: TRBJ1-3; V gene: TRBV5-1; D gene: -; CDR3 protein: CASSSTARSGNTIYF; CDR3 DNA: TGCGCCAGCAGCTCCACAGCTCGGTCTGGAAACACCATATATTTT
clone size: -; J gene: TRBJ1-1; V gene: TRBV7-9; D gene: -; CDR3 protein: CASSLGQMDTEAFF; CDR3 DNA: TGTGCCAGCAGCTTAGGACAGATGGACACTGAAGCTTTCTTT
clone size: -; J gene: TRBJ1-1; V gene: TRBV4-1; D gene: TRBD1; CDR3 protein: CASSLQGQRGRNTEAFF; CDR3 DNA: TGCGCCAGCAGCCTCCAAGGCCAAAGGGGGCGGAACACTGAAGCTTTCTTT
clone size: -; J gene: TRBJ1-2; V gene: TRBV4-3; D gene: -; CDR3 protein: CASSQDQGRINYGYTF; CDR3 DNA: TGCGCCAGCAGCCAAGATCAGGGCCGGATTAACTATGGCTACACCTTC
clone size: -; J gene: TRBJ1-6; V gene: TRBV6-5; D gene: TRBD1; CDR3 protein: CASGTVNSPLHF; CDR3 DNA: TGTGCCAGCGGGACAGTTAATTCACCCCTCCACTTT